The next 16 T cell receptor beta chains were all read from a single sample in a study of cytomegalovirus exposure and HLA in healthy donors. Repertoires were generated with immunoSEQ multiplex PCR, while TCRdb's copy carries only in-frame clones and drops some. The sample contains 160,000 or so clones, roughly 91% of which appear only once. The sample taken for sequencing was PBMCs. These receptors originate from a man younger than 35 in good health and CMV-seronegative.

The rearrangement uses TRBV6-5 and TRBJ1-1; D is ambiguous. Germline V CDR1 and CDR2: MNHEY, SVGAGI. The CDR3 spans 15 residues. The V end was cut by 0 bases, the J end by 3 bases, with 11 bases between. The CDR3 DNA is TGTGCCAGCAGTTACTCGAATCCAGTCCACACTGAAGCTTTCTTT. Translated, it gives CASSYSNPVHTEAFF.

The chain couples TRBV6-5 to TRBJ2-7, with TRBD1 matching over 7 bases. Germline loops: CDR1 MNHEY, CDR2 SVGAGI. This CDR3 contains 13 residues. The J segment lost 4 bases and the V segment lost 5 bases, leaving 5 bases of the junction unmatched. The CDR3 sequence: CASSVGTVYEQYF. The CDR3 nucleotides read TGTGCCAGCAGTGTCGGGACAGTATACGAGCAGTACTTC.

V gene TRBV28 combines with J gene TRBJ2-7; D gene unclear. V gave up 1 base and J gave up 3 bases, with 13 bases separating them. Germline V gives CDR1 MDHEN, CDR2 SYDVKM. CDR3 length equals 15 residues. CDR3 residues: CASSLYQNSNYEQYF. In DNA form, the CDR3 reads TGTGCCAGCAGTTTATATCAGAATTCGAACTACGAGCAGTACTTC. The complete variable domain, with remaining parts taken from reference TRBV28 and TRBJ2-7, reads DVKVTQSSRYLVKRTGEKVFLECVQDMDHENMFWYRQDPGLGLRLIYFSYDVKMKEKGDIPEGYSVSREKKERFSLILESASTNQTSMYLCASSLYQNSNYEQYFGPGTRLTVT.

The J gene is TRBJ2-1, the V gene TRBV25-1, with D hard to call. Trimming removed 2 bases at V and 7 bases at J, with 9 bases between. The germline CDR1 and CDR2 sequences are MGHDK and SYGVNS. There are 13 residues in the CDR3. This CDR3 reads CASSEPVLNEQFF. CDR3 in DNA: TGTGCCAGCAGTGAACCGGTGTTAAATGAGCAGTTCTTC.

The chain couples TRBV11-2 to TRBJ1-1; TRBD1 matches 7 bases. Germline CDR1 is SGHAT and CDR2 is FQNNGV. The ends lost 3 bases at V and 4 bases at J; junction bases unmatched: 14. This CDR3 has 17 amino acids. This chain's CDR3 is CASSLRDSRSPSTEAFF. CDR3 sequence (DNA): TGTGCCAGCAGCTTGAGGGACAGTCGATCGCCGAGCACTGAAGCTTTCTTT.

This sequence joins TRBV27 and TRBJ2-3; 9 positions match TRBD2. The CDR3 contains 19 residues. With V trimmed by 5 bases and J by 1 base, 16 bases remained unmatched. Germline assignment: CDR1 MNHEY and CDR2 SMNVEV (reference sequence). For the CDR3, the DNA is TGTGCCAGCAGTCCCATCAGGGGCGGGAGGGGTTATGGCACAGATACGCAGTATTTT. It specifies CASSPIRGGRGYGTDTQYF.

The table lists this clone with a few counts. This chain's CDR3 is CAISEDPDRGRETQYF. The CDR3 bases are TGTGCCATCAGTGAGGACCCGGACAGGGGGCGAGAGACCCAGTACTTC. The rearrangement joins TRBV10-3 to TRBJ2-5, with 11 bases fitting TRBD1. Germline values: CDR1 ENHRY, CDR2 SYGVKD. V shed 2 bases and J 4 bases; nucleotides not matched to a gene: 6. CDR3 length equals 16 residues.

The V and J genes are TRBV7-6 and TRBJ1-1, with 7 bases identical to TRBD1. The germline V gene has CDR1 SGHVS and CDR2 FNYEAQ. The CDR3 has 15 residues. The V segment lost 1 base and the J segment 10 bases; nucleotides outside the gene matches: 12. The CDR3 DNA follows: TGTGCCAGCAGCTTAGGTAAAGGGGGCGTTTTAGGAGCTTTCTTT. This translates into CASSLGKGGVLGAFF.

The J gene is TRBJ2-5, the V gene TRBV28; D unclear. V dropped 4 bases and J dropped 2 bases, with 8 bases sitting between them. CDR3 length equals 13 residues. CDR1 and CDR2 from the germline V gene are MDHEN and SYDVKM. The CDR3 is CASSWQYQETQYF. CDR3 bases: TGTGCCAGCAGTTGGCAGTATCAAGAGACCCAGTACTTC.

The V and J genes are TRBV11-1 and TRBJ2-1, with a tentative D call TRBD2 (6 bases). The germline CDR1 and CDR2 sequences are SGHAT and FQDESV (reference sequence). The CDR3 covers 15 residues. The V gene lost 6 bases and the J gene lost 7 bases, with 19 bases spanning the gap. The CDR3 region is CASSLRGRRVNEQFF. Written as DNA, the CDR3 is TGTGCCAGCAGTCTGAGGGGCAGGAGGGTAAATGAGCAGTTCTTC.

This chain links TRBV5-1 with TRBJ1-4; 9 nucleotides agree with TRBD1. Germline assignment: CDR1 SGHRS and CDR2 YFSETQ. The trim removed 8 bases at V and 3 bases at J, leaving 2 bases unmatched. The CDR3 has 13 amino acids. CDR3 protein: CASRQGANEKLFF. The CDR3 nucleotides are TGCGCCAGTCGACAGGGGGCTAATGAAAAACTGTTTTTT.

The rearrangement links TRBV5-1 to TRBJ2-3, with 8 bases lining up with TRBD2. Germline assignment: CDR1 SGHRS and CDR2 YFSETQ. V lost 7 bases to trimming and J lost 2 bases; unmatched junction nucleotides: 9. The CDR3 length is 15 residues. CDR3 sequence (DNA): TGCGCCAGCGGACGGACTAGCCGGGACACAGATACGCAGTATTTT. Translation: CASGRTSRDTDTQYF.

The chain has TRBV18 and TRBJ2-5; perhaps TRBD2 as D (5 bases). Deletions cut 10 bases from V and 8 bases from J, with 20 bases between. This CDR3 has 13 amino acids. In germline, CDR1 is KGHSH, CDR2 LQKENI. The DNA for the CDR3 is TGTGCCACCAAACCACCCGGGGTGGATACCCAGTACTTC. Amino acids: CATKPPGVDTQYF.

The count of this clone is one. The rearrangement links TRBV27 to TRBJ2-7; possibly TRBD1 for D (6 bases). V was shortened by 4 bases and J by 2 bases, with 12 bases between the two germline ends. The germline CDR1 and CDR2 sequences are MNHEY and SMNVEV (reference sequence). The CDR3 has 14 amino acids. The CDR3 DNA reads TGTGCCAGCAGTTCCAGGGACACCCCCTACGAGCAGTACGTC. Its translation: CASSSRDTPYEQYV.

The chain is built from TRBV19 and TRBJ2-7, with TRBD1 matching 7 bases. Germline V CDR1 and CDR2: LNHDA, SQIVND (reference sequence). The CDR3 loop spans 15 amino acids. J lost 4 bases, V lost 4 bases, and 10 bases had no gene match. CDR3 DNA sequence: TGTGCCAGTAGTAGAGGGCCGACAGGGCTATACGAGCAGTACTTC. Residues: CASSRGPTGLYEQYF.

The chain has TRBV6-1 and TRBJ2-5, with 7 nucleotides matching TRBD1. Germline V lookup: CDR1 MNHNS, CDR2 SASEGT. The CDR3 loop spans 13 amino acids. The trim removed 9 bases at V and 3 bases at J, leaving 7 bases unmatched. Here the CDR3 DNA reads TGTGCCAGTACCCCTGACAGGGAAGAGACCCAGTACTTC. As protein: CASTPDREETQYF.